The T cell receptor beta chain under discussion was sequenced for a study of cytomegalovirus exposure and HLA in healthy donors. CDR1 and CDR2 (germline): SGDLS, YYNGEE. This CDR3 has 12 amino acids. The V and J ends lost 4 bases and 8 bases respectively, with 10 bases between them. The PCR ran on 60 Vbeta and 13 Jbeta primers. Generated by immunoSEQ multiplex PCR, the TCRdb table keeps only in-frame clones and is missing some. The table has some 99,000 clones, around 77% seen once; the top ten hold 7.5% to 9%. The TCR sequence derives from a female donor in good health and CMV-seronegative. Sequencing was performed on PBMCs. The chain is built from TRBV9 and TRBJ2-1; maybe TRBD2 (6 bases). The CDR3 region is CASSLREYEQFF. In DNA, the CDR3 is TGTGCCAGCAGCTTACGGGAGTATGAGCAGTTCTTC. Variable domain in full (rest from reference TRBV9 and TRBJ2-1): DSGVTQTPKHLITATGQRVTLRCSPRSGDLSVYWYQQSLDQGLQFLIQYYNGEERAKGNILERFSAQQFPDLHSELNLSSLELGDSALYFCASSLREYEQFFGPGTRLTVL.